This T cell receptor (beta chain) is drawn from a study of neurological immune-mediated disorders. TCRdb re-derived calls from the 5' RACE reads in MiXCR, one entry per CDR3 protein. The profile shows fewer than 40,000 distinct CDR3 sequences, 4.6% of them singletons. The CDR3 totals 14 residues. Germline CDR1 reads SGHTA; CDR2 reads FQGNSA. V lost 4 bases, J lost 11 bases, and 7 bases stayed unmatched. In this sample, this clonotype turned up many times. The receptor comes from a man in his late teens or twenties in good health. The sample taken for sequencing was PBMCs. The chain links TRBV7-2 to TRBJ1-6, with TRBD1 identical over 8 bases. As DNA, the CDR3 is TGTGCCAGCAGCTCAGGACAGGGCCTAACACCCCTCCACTTT. This sequence encodes CASSSGQGLTPLHF.